The next 31 T cell receptor beta chains were all read from a single sample in a study of cytomegalovirus exposure and HLA in healthy donors. PCR was performed using 60 Vbeta and 13 Jbeta primers. Generated by immunoSEQ multiplex PCR, the TCRdb table keeps only in-frame clones and is missing some. The profile shows 95,000 to 100,000 clones, around 77% of them singletons. Sequenced material: PBMCs. These receptors originate from a man between 35 and 55 years old in good health and CMV-seronegative.

The chain joins TRBV5-1 to TRBJ2-3; possible D gene TRBD2, 5 bases. Germline-derived CDR1 and CDR2 are SGHRS and YFSETQ. The CDR3 runs to 17 residues. V shed 4 bases and J shed 3 bases, with 21 bases lying between them. The CDR3, as DNA: TGCGCCAGCAGCCAAGGTCACGATAGGCCGGGGACAGATACGCAGTATTTT. Its protein is CASSQGHDRPGTDTQYF.

This chain links TRBV5-4 with TRBJ1-2, with 12 bases aligning to TRBD1. Germline trimming cut 1 base from V and 8 bases from J; bases unmatched to any gene: 9. The germline gives CDR1 SGHNT, CDR2 YYREEE (reference sequence). CDR3 length: 16 amino acids. CDR3 residues: CASSLPGQGALYGYTF. The CDR3 nucleotides read TGTGCCAGCAGCTTGCCGGGACAGGGGGCGTTGTACGGCTACACCTTC.

This chain uses TRBV5-4 with TRBJ2-7, with 9 bases identical to TRBD1. Germline assignment: CDR1 SGHNT and CDR2 YYREEE (reference sequence). V lost 4 bases to trimming and J lost 2 bases; unmatched junction nucleotides: 10. The CDR3 contains 16 residues. In DNA form, the CDR3 reads TGTGCCAGCAGCCCGACGACGGGACAGGGACCCTACGAGCAGTACTTC. It is translated as CASSPTTGQGPYEQYF.

The J gene is TRBJ2-3, the V gene TRBV19; D might be TRBD2 (5 bases). The V end lost 5 bases, the J end lost 1 base, and 7 bases lay between the germline ends. The germline V gene encodes CDR1 LNHDA and CDR2 SQIVND (reference sequence). CDR3 size: 13 residues. CDR3 region: CASSSGGTDTQYF. CDR3 in DNA: TGTGCCAGTAGTTCCGGGGGCACAGATACGCAGTATTTT.

The genes are TRBV4-1 and TRBJ2-3; 10 bases align to TRBD1. With 0 bases clipped from V and 2 bases from J, the junction kept 8 bases outside the gene matches. There are 18 residues in the CDR3. Germline V lookup: CDR1 MGHRA, CDR2 YSYEKL. The CDR3 DNA reads as TGCGCCAGCAGCCAAGACTGGGACGGGACAGGGGACACAGATACGCAGTATTTT. As protein: CASSQDWDGTGDTDTQYF.

The chain recombines TRBV29-1 with TRBJ1-2; TRBD1 is a possible D gene (6 bases). The V gene lost 0 bases and the J gene lost 3 bases, with 17 bases spanning the gap. CDR1 is SQVTM and CDR2 is ANQGSEA in the germline V gene. The CDR3 consists of 16 residues. DNA for the CDR3: TGCAGCGTTGAAGATCTTCTGGGGGCGATCGACTATGGCTACACCTTC. Its translation: CSVEDLLGAIDYGYTF.

This clone is a singleton in its sample. This chain links TRBV2 with TRBJ2-2; 7 bases map to TRBD2. This CDR3 has 14 residues. With 8 bases clipped from V and 5 bases from J, the junction kept 8 bases outside the gene matches. Germline V gives CDR1 SNHLY, CDR2 FYNNEI. The CDR3 DNA is TGTGCCAGCTCCTCGGGACTATCGACCGGGGAGCTGTTTTTT. Its translation: CASSSGLSTGELFF.

The V and J genes are TRBV10-1 and TRBJ2-3, with D unclear. Germline assignment: CDR1 WNHNN and CDR2 SYGVQD (reference sequence). This CDR3 has 15 residues. Trimming cost V 6 bases and J 0 bases, with 13 bases left between them. The chain's CDR3 is CASSDSSASTDTQYF. As DNA, the CDR3 is TGCGCCAGCAGCGACTCCAGTGCTAGCACAGATACGCAGTATTTT.

The rearrangement joins TRBV5-1 to TRBJ1-6, with 7 bases fitting TRBD1. With V trimmed by 4 bases and J by 7 bases, 5 bases remained unmatched. The CDR3 runs to 14 residues. Germline V gene data show CDR1 as SGHRS and CDR2 as YFSETQ. CDR3 coding DNA: TGCGCCAGCAGCATGGGACAGCAGAATTCACCCCTCCACTTT. It yields the protein CASSMGQQNSPLHF.

This clone showed up just a few times. The chain uses TRBV19 and TRBJ1-1, with 9 bases matching TRBD1. The germline gives CDR1 LNHDA, CDR2 SQIVND (reference sequence). The ends lost 5 bases at V and 7 bases at J; junction bases unmatched: 2. The CDR3 runs 12 residues. The DNA for the CDR3 is TGTGCCAGTAGTTGGACAGGGGATGAAGCTTTCTTT. This sequence encodes CASSWTGDEAFF.

V usage is TRBV7-2 and J usage is TRBJ2-2; no reliable D call. CDR3 length equals 13 residues. Germline-derived CDR1 and CDR2 are SGHTA and FQGNSA. With 5 bases removed from V and 5 bases from J, the gap between germline ends came to 9 bases. The CDR3 coding sequence is TGTGCCAGCAGCCCATACATGACCGGGGAGCTGTTTTTT. This encodes CASSPYMTGELFF.

This clone has a handful of counts. This chain joins TRBV5-4 and TRBJ1-1; maybe TRBD1 (6 bases). Germline-derived CDR1 and CDR2 are SGHNT and YYREEE (reference sequence). The length of the CDR3 is 13 residues. Trimming took off 1 base at V and 4 bases at J, with 8 bases between the two ends. In nucleotides, the CDR3 is TGTGCCAGCAGCTTGACGGACAGCACTGAAGCTTTCTTT. Translated, it gives CASSLTDSTEAFF. The full variable domain, its missing parts supplied by reference TRBV5-4 and TRBJ1-1, is ETGVTQSPTHLIKTRGQQVTLRCSSQSGHNTVSWYQQALGQGPQFIFQYYREEENGRGNFPPRFSGLQFPNYSSELNVNALELDDSALYLCASSLTDSTEAFFGQGTRLTVV.

This chain connects TRBV6-5 to TRBJ2-3; the D is unclear. This CDR3 comprises 14 residues. Germline V gives CDR1 MNHEY, CDR2 SVGAGI. V was shortened by 5 bases and J by 2 bases, with 11 bases between the two germline ends. The CDR3 sequence: CASSPSRATDTQYF. The CDR3 nucleotides are TGTGCCAGCAGTCCCTCTAGAGCCACAGATACGCAGTATTTT.

The CDR3 region has the DNA TGTGCCAGCAGCGCCCGGGCCACAGGGGTCACTGAAGCTTTCTTT. Translating gives CASSARATGVTEAFF. V and J are TRBV5-6 and TRBJ1-1, with TRBD1 identical over 7 bases. Germline-derived CDR1 and CDR2 are SGHDT and YYEEEE. V lost 4 bases and J lost 4; bases outside the gene matches: 10. This CDR3 is built from 15 residues. The complete variable domain, with remaining parts taken from reference TRBV5-6 and TRBJ1-1, reads DAGVTQSPTHLIKTRGQQVTLRCSPKSGHDTVSWYQQALGQGPQFIFQYYEEEERQRGNFPDRFSGHQFPNYSSELNVNALLLGDSALYLCASSARATGVTEAFFGQGTRLTVV.

This chain's CDR3 is CATSRARDNSGNTIYF. In nucleotides, the CDR3 is TGTGCCACCAGCAGAGCTCGCGACAACTCTGGAAACACCATATATTTT. V is TRBV15 and J is TRBJ1-3; D not certain. V lost 1 base and J 0 bases, leaving 10 bases between the germline ends. This CDR3 contains 16 residues. Germline V gene sequence: CDR1 LNHNV, CDR2 YYDKDF (reference sequence).

This clone was seen more than once but under ten times. The genes are TRBV27 and TRBJ1-5; weak D call: TRBD1 (6 bases). Germline CDR1 reads MNHEY; CDR2 reads SMNVEV (reference sequence). The length of the CDR3 is 17 residues. Trimming left V 1 base short and J 6 bases short, with 19 bases between. The CDR3 DNA reads TGTGCCAGCAGTTTATTGTCCGTCAGGGGAAGGAGTCAGCCCCAGCATTTT. Residues: CASSLLSVRGRSQPQHF.

This sequence joins TRBV2 and TRBJ1-6, with 12 bases that match TRBD1. There are 14 residues in the CDR3. J was trimmed by 10 bases and V by 5 bases; bases with no gene match: 3. The germline V gene encodes CDR1 SNHLY and CDR2 FYNNEI. CDR3 DNA: TGTGCCAGCAGTCGGGACAGGGGGCGATCACCCCTCCACTTT. Translating it yields CASSRDRGRSPLHF.

The chain employs TRBV7-7 and TRBJ2-5, with 7 bases matching TRBD2. V lost 5 bases and J lost 5; bases outside the gene matches: 17. Germline V gene data show CDR1 as SSHAT and CDR2 as FNYEAQ (reference sequence). The length of the CDR3 is 17 residues. DNA for the CDR3: TGTGCCAGCAGCCCGATGACTGGCGGGAGTTGGCAGGAGACCCAGTACTTC. Protein sequence: CASSPMTGGSWQETQYF. Filled out from reference TRBV7-7 and TRBJ2-5, the complete variable domain reads GAGVSQSPRYKVTKRGQDVTLRCDPISSHATLYWYQQALGQGPEFLTYFNYEAQPDKSGLPSDRFSAERPEGSISTLTIQRTEQRDSAMYRCASSPMTGGSWQETQYFGPGTRLLVL.

The chain is built from TRBV5-6 and TRBJ2-1, with TRBD1 identical over 9 bases. CDR1 and CDR2 (germline): SGHDT, YYEEEE. J was trimmed by 0 bases and V by 5 bases; bases with no gene match: 15. This CDR3 is built from 19 residues. CDR3 sequence reads: CASRFRDRDLWSSYNEQFF. CDR3 DNA sequence: TGTGCCAGCAGGTTCAGGGACAGGGACCTTTGGAGCTCCTACAATGAGCAGTTCTTC.

The chain carries TRBV28 and TRBJ2-7; D is ambiguous. Germline values: CDR1 MDHEN, CDR2 SYDVKM. The CDR3 has 11 residues. V was pared by 8 bases and J by 1 base, with 6 bases between. The CDR3 sequence is CASGVSYEQYF. The CDR3 DNA reads TGTGCCAGCGGAGTTTCCTACGAGCAGTACTTC.

The CDR3 loop is CASSFRRNTEAFF. The CDR3 DNA sequence: TGCGCCAGCAGCTTCCGGAGGAACACTGAAGCTTTCTTT. V is TRBV5-1 and J is TRBJ1-1; no clear D gene. Per the germline V gene, CDR1 is SGHRS and CDR2 is YFSETQ. V gave up 2 bases and J gave up 1 base, with 6 bases separating them. The CDR3 length is 13 residues.

Remarks on this clone: At one end, the junction sequence differs from germline, possibly due to a read error. The rearrangement links TRBV7-9 to TRBJ2-5; the match to TRBD1 covers 9 bases. CDR1 and CDR2 from the germline V gene are SEHNR and FQNEAQ (reference sequence). The CDR3 runs to 15 residues. The CDR3 DNA reads TGTTCCAGCAGAAAACAGGGGGCTGGAGGAGAGACCCAGTACTTC. Translating gives CSSRKQGAGGETQYF.

The chain employs TRBV19 and TRBJ1-2; D is perhaps TRBD1 (6 bases). Germline-derived CDR1 and CDR2 are LNHDA and SQIVND (reference sequence). This CDR3 has 14 residues. The V end was cut by 3 bases, the J end by 2 bases, with 10 bases between. The CDR3 reads CASSIRTENYGYTF. CDR3 nucleotide sequence: TGTGCCAGTAGTATCCGGACAGAAAACTATGGCTACACCTTC.

This sequence joins TRBV13 and TRBJ2-1, with TRBD2 identical over 13 bases. The CDR3 spans 15 residues. V dropped 4 bases and J dropped 7; count of bases not matched to a gene: 4. From germline, CDR1 is PRHDT and CDR2 FYEKMQ (reference sequence). CDR3 in DNA: TGTGCCAGCAGCTACCGGACTAGCGGGGGTAATGAGCAGTTCTTC. This sequence encodes CASSYRTSGGNEQFF.

The CDR3 bases are TGTGCCAGCAGCCAGAGCGGTTACAATGAGCAGTTCTTC. It yields the protein CASSQSGYNEQFF. The chain recombines TRBV4-2 with TRBJ2-1; TRBD2 is a possible D gene (5 bases). The germline gives CDR1 LGHNA, CDR2 YNFKEQ. V lost 3 bases, J lost 4 bases, and 7 bases lay in between. This CDR3 has 13 residues.

The CDR3 sequence: CASSDRGRNQPQHF. Written as DNA, the CDR3 is TGTGCCAGCAGTGACAGGGGGCGGAATCAGCCCCAGCATTTT. This sequence joins TRBV2 and TRBJ1-5, with TRBD1 matching 8 bases. J lost 4 bases, V lost 3 bases, and 2 bases had no gene match. Germline V CDR1 and CDR2: SNHLY, FYNNEI. The CDR3 consists of 14 residues. Filled out from reference TRBV2 and TRBJ1-5, the complete variable domain reads EPEVTQTPSHQVTQMGQEVILRCVPISNHLYFYWYRQILGQKVEFLVSFYNNEISEKSEIFDDQFSVERPDGSNFTLKIRSTKLEDSAMYFCASSDRGRNQPQHFGDGTRLSIL.

The genes are TRBV19 and TRBJ2-6; D might be TRBD2 (6 bases). The CDR3 spans 17 residues. The germline CDR1 and CDR2 sequences are LNHDA and SQIVND (reference sequence). Trimming pared 0 bases from V and 2 bases from J, leaving 11 bases between. The CDR3 loop reads CASSIEGGKPGANVLTF. CDR3 bases: TGTGCCAGTAGTATAGAGGGGGGAAAACCTGGGGCCAACGTCCTGACTTTC. The variable domain in full, with the rest retrieved from reference TRBV19 and TRBJ2-6, is DGGITQSPKYLFRKEGQNVTLSCEQNLNHDAMYWYRQDPGQGLRLIYYSQIVNDFQKGDIAEGYSVSREKKESFPLTVTSAQKNPTAFYLCASSIEGGKPGANVLTFGAGSRLTVL.

This sequence joins TRBV29-1 and TRBJ2-2; unclear D gene. This CDR3 contains 14 residues. V dropped 1 base and J dropped 4 bases, with 10 bases sitting between them. Germline CDR1 reads SQVTM; CDR2 reads ANQGSEA. The CDR3 DNA follows: TGCAGCGTTGAAGCCCTCCCAGGCACCGGGGAGCTGTTTTTT. Translating gives CSVEALPGTGELFF.

This clone turned up a few times. The rearrangement links TRBV19 to TRBJ2-5; D not resolved. V dropped 5 bases and J dropped 2 bases, with 12 bases sitting between them. This CDR3 has 14 amino acids. Germline V lookup: CDR1 LNHDA, CDR2 SQIVND (reference sequence). The CDR3 is CASSGGLVQETQYF. The CDR3, as DNA: TGTGCCAGTAGTGGTGGCCTTGTTCAAGAGACCCAGTACTTC.

The chain employs TRBV5-4 and TRBJ1-1; possibly TRBD1 for D (5 bases). This CDR3 spans 14 amino acids. Trimming removed 1 base from V and 3 bases from J, with 10 bases in between. The germline V gene encodes CDR1 SGHNT and CDR2 YYREEE (reference sequence). In DNA form, the CDR3 reads TGTGCCAGCAGCTTGCTAGGGGTGGACACTGAAGCTTTCTTT. It codes for CASSLLGVDTEAFF.

The chain has TRBV2 and TRBJ2-3; 8 positions agree with TRBD2. V gave up 4 bases and J gave up 0 bases; unmatched junction bases: 3. This CDR3 is 15 amino acids long. Germline V lookup: CDR1 SNHLY, CDR2 FYNNEI. CDR3 sequence: CASSAASGSTDTQYF. In nucleotides, the CDR3 is TGTGCCAGCAGTGCGGCTAGCGGGAGCACAGATACGCAGTATTTT.